The count of the clone carrying this TCR beta chain is one. The record originates from a study of OX40 agonist ivuxolimab in advanced cancers. Study-wide background: Participants, 82.7% male, averaged 60 years of age, ranging from about 23 to 90. There were three patients with partial responses, one having hepatocellular carcinoma and two cutaneous melanoma.

Using immunoSEQ multiplex PCR, the repertoire was profiled, and TCRdb retains in-frame clones only, with some absent. The sample has approximately 94,000 clones; 80% to 90% are singletons. V lost 5 bases, J lost 2 bases, and 8 bases stayed unmatched. Germline-derived CDR1 and CDR2 are SGHNT and YYREEE (reference sequence). The CDR3 covers 15 residues. V and J are TRBV5-4 and TRBJ2-5, with 8 bases lining up with TRBD2. The clonotype was recovered from an adult with an advanced solid tumor such as melanoma, head and neck, liver or kidney cancer. The sequenced sample was CD4+ or CD8+ T cells sorted from blood, obtained in a trial of the OX40 agonist ivuxolimab. The CDR3: CASRGVAGPQETQYF. CDR3 coding DNA: TGTGCCAGCAGGGGGGTAGCGGGGCCGCAAGAGACCCAGTACTTC.